The 10 T cell receptor beta chains below were found in one sample sequenced in a study of patients and donors after allogeneic stem cell transplantation. TCRdb re-called the RT-PCR reads with MiXCR, one entry per CDR3 protein. The table records over 65,000 distinct CDR3 sequences, around 27% of them present only once. Sequenced: blood, either unsorted or a sorted T cell fraction (not recorded which). These receptors were taken from a human donor who was either an allogeneic HSCT recipient or a stem cell or donor lymphocyte infusion donor (not recorded which). It is not recorded whose cells these are; they may come from a transplant donor.

This clonotype was seen ten or more times. The V call is TRBV20-1, the J call TRBJ1-2; TRBD1 matches at 7 bases. Germline V gene data show CDR1 as DFQATT and CDR2 as SNEGSKA (reference sequence). The CDR3 loop spans 17 amino acids. With 6 bases clipped from V and 5 bases from J, the junction kept 21 bases outside the gene matches. The CDR3 here is CSAGTGTRVKGAYGYTF. CDR3 nucleotide sequence: TGCAGTGCCGGGACGGGGACGCGAGTCAAGGGGGCGTATGGCTACACCTTC.

The rearrangement uses TRBV4-1 and TRBJ2-1; 9 nucleotides line up with TRBD1. This CDR3 comprises 16 residues. Germline CDR1 MGHRA, CDR2 YSYEKL. Trimming at V came to 6 bases and at J to 0 bases, leaving 6 bases not matched to a gene. The CDR3 bases are TGCGCCAGCAGGGACAGGGGTAGGAGCTCCTACAATGAGCAGTTCTTC. It translates to CASRDRGRSSYNEQFF.

This clonotype occurred a few times. V and J are TRBV7-9 and TRBJ2-7, with D hard to call. The V gene's germline CDR1 is SEHNR and CDR2 FQNEAQ (reference sequence). V was shortened by 9 bases and J by 6 bases, with 18 bases between the two germline ends. The CDR3 covers 13 residues. The chain's CDR3 is CASRYPGSSEQYF. CDR3 sequence (DNA): TGTGCCAGTAGGTACCCAGGTTCGTCCGAGCAGTACTTC.

The rearrangement uses TRBV7-9 and TRBJ1-2; D is perhaps TRBD1 (5 bases). Germline V CDR1 and CDR2: SEHNR, FQNEAQ (reference sequence). Trimming stripped 3 bases from V and 7 bases from J, with 18 bases between. The CDR3 length is 15 residues. The DNA of the CDR3 is TGTGCCAGCAGCTTCGATAGGGGTTCTATTGGTGGCTACACCTTC. Translating it yields CASSFDRGSIGGYTF.

DNA of the CDR3: TGCGCCAGCAGCCACACACCTAGCGGACAAGAGACCCAGTACTTC. This encodes CASSHTPSGQETQYF. The rearrangement joins TRBV4-3 to TRBJ2-5; 7 bases fit TRBD2. J lost 2 bases, V lost 3 bases, and 6 bases had no gene match. This CDR3 comprises 15 residues. Per germline, CDR1 LGHNA and CDR2 YSLEER.

This clonotype was seen at least ten times. The CDR3 sequence is CASNLGRADEKLFF. CDR3 bases: TGTGCCAGCAACTTGGGGAGGGCGGATGAAAAACTGTTTTTT. The rearrangement links TRBV12-3 or TRBV12-4 to TRBJ1-4; no firm D call. The CDR3 sequence is 14 residues long. V was cut by 7 bases and J by 6 bases, with 15 bases left in between.

The chain is built from TRBV20-1 and TRBJ1-3; D not resolved. CDR1 is DFQATT, CDR2 SNEGSKA, per germline (reference sequence). This CDR3 has 12 residues. V lost 6 bases, J lost 3 bases, and 9 bases lay in between. The CDR3 bases are TGCAGTGCCCCCCGGGATGGAAACACCATATATTTT. Amino acid sequence: CSAPRDGNTIYF.

V and J are TRBV7-8 and TRBJ2-2; no clear D gene. This CDR3 has 14 amino acids. Per germline, CDR1 SGHVS and CDR2 FQNEAQ. The germline V and J ends were trimmed by 2 bases and 0 bases, with 4 bases remaining between them. The CDR3 protein is CASSLRANTGELFF. DNA for the CDR3: TGTGCCAGCAGCTTAAGAGCGAACACCGGGGAGCTGTTTTTT.

This clonotype turned up a few times. DNA of the CDR3: TGTGCCAGTAGTCTGGGACAGGGGGCTGCCAATGAGCAGTTCTTC. Translation: CASSLGQGAANEQFF. This chain joins TRBV19 and TRBJ2-1; 12 bases map to TRBD1. With V trimmed by 5 bases and J by 6 bases, 5 bases remained unmatched. Germline CDR1 LNHDA, CDR2 SQIVND (reference sequence). The CDR3 has 15 residues.

Only a few counts were recorded for this clonotype. This chain uses TRBV12-3 or TRBV12-4 with TRBJ1-1, with a weak D call TRBD1 (5 bases). V was trimmed by 6 bases and J by 4 bases, leaving 12 bases between them. This CDR3 region has 13 residues. The CDR3 nucleotides read TGTGCCAGCAGCCTGCAGGGTGTCACTGAAGCTTTCTTT. The encoded protein is CASSLQGVTEAFF.